These 9 T cell receptor beta chains came from one sample sequenced in a study of CD4+ T cells in melanoma. The protocol was immunoSEQ multiplex PCR, while the TCRdb copy is restricted to in-frame clones and leaves out a portion. This sample has 110,000 to 150,000 clones, with around nine tenths found just once. The receptors here all came from a human donor with melanoma.

The V call is TRBV5-1, the J call TRBJ2-3, with 15 bases lining up with TRBD2. CDR1 SGHRS and CDR2 YFSETQ come from the germline V gene. Unmatched junction bases numbered 6, after V lost 4 bases and J lost 0 bases. The CDR3 is made up of 18 amino acids. CDR3 loop: CASSPGLAGGLSTDTQYF. CDR3 nucleotides: TGCGCCAGCAGCCCGGGACTAGCGGGGGGCTTGAGCACAGATACGCAGTATTTT. Full variable domain (remainder filled in from reference TRBV5-1 and TRBJ2-3): KAGVTQTPRYLIKTRGQQVTLSCSPISGHRSVSWYQQTPGQGLQFLFEYFSETQRNKGNFPGRFSGRQFSNSRSEMNVSTLELGDSALYLCASSPGLAGGLSTDTQYFGPGTRLTVL.

The rearrangement joins TRBV6-6 to TRBJ2-3, with 9 bases that match TRBD2. Germline assignment: CDR1 MNHNY and CDR2 SVGAGI (reference sequence). The CDR3 runs to 16 residues. The V and J ends lost 4 bases and 2 bases, in that order; junction bases with no gene match: 7. The CDR3 DNA reads TGTGCCAGCAGTTCGGCCGGGACTAGCATCACAGATACGCAGTATTTT. This sequence encodes CASSSAGTSITDTQYF.

V usage is TRBV7-2 and J usage is TRBJ1-4; the D gene is possibly TRBD1 (5 bases). The length of the CDR3 is 12 residues. Germline V gene data show CDR1 as SGHTA and CDR2 as FQGNSA. Trimming shortened V by 8 bases and J by 5 bases, and 9 bases separated the two germline ends. The CDR3 DNA sequence: TGTGCCAGCCGGGGGGGGAATGAAAAACTGTTTTTT. It translates to CASRGGNEKLFF.

The gene calls are TRBV5-1 and TRBJ1-1; 7 nucleotides align to TRBD1. V dropped 5 bases and J dropped 4; count of bases not matched to a gene: 11. The CDR3 has 15 residues. Germline lookup yields CDR1 SGHRS and CDR2 YFSETQ. The CDR3: CASREGAALSTEAFF. For the CDR3, the DNA is TGCGCCAGCAGGGAGGGGGCGGCCCTAAGCACTGAAGCTTTCTTT.

This chain links TRBV7-3 with TRBJ2-1; 7 bases map to TRBD1. Looked up from germline, CDR1 is SGHTA and CDR2 is FQGTGA. This CDR3 spans 15 amino acids. V gave up 5 bases and J gave up 5 bases; unmatched junction bases: 9. The CDR3 DNA reads TGTGCCAGCAGCAGTAGGGACAGAGCGGACAATGAGCAGTTCTTC. It specifies CASSSRDRADNEQFF.

The chain couples TRBV28 to TRBJ2-7; the match to TRBD1 covers 8 bases. With 5 bases clipped from V and 2 bases from J, the junction kept 5 bases outside the gene matches. The CDR3 has 14 residues. Germline CDR1 is MDHEN and CDR2 is SYDVKM. The CDR3 reads CASSTGQGAYEQYF. The CDR3 nucleotides are TGTGCCAGCAGTACCGGACAGGGAGCCTACGAGCAGTACTTC.

The chain is built from TRBV7-9 and TRBJ2-7; D unresolved. The CDR3 totals 14 residues. V lost 4 bases to trimming and J lost 6 bases, with 16 bases between them. Germline-derived CDR1 and CDR2 are SEHNR and FQNEAQ (reference sequence). The DNA of the CDR3 is TGTGCCAGCAGCTCCCTGACATCTATGGGCGAGCAGTACTTC. It translates to CASSSLTSMGEQYF.

The rearrangement links TRBV7-2 to TRBJ1-1, with D perhaps TRBD1 (5 bases). The CDR3 is made up of 14 amino acids. V was shortened by 2 bases and J by 5 bases, with 12 bases between the two germline ends. Germline assignment: CDR1 SGHTA and CDR2 FQGNSA. As DNA, the CDR3 is TGTGCCAGCAGCTTATCCCGGGGGGGGACTGAAGCTTTCTTT. Protein: CASSLSRGGTEAFF.

The V gene is TRBV7-9, the J gene TRBJ2-3; 7 bases fit TRBD1. Trimming took 5 bases from V and 0 from J; bases not matched to a gene: 11. Germline CDR1 and CDR2: SEHNR and FQNEAQ (reference sequence). The CDR3 consists of 17 residues. The CDR3 sequence is CASSQTGQVTSTDTQYF. CDR3 coding DNA: TGTGCCAGCAGCCAGACCGGACAGGTGACTAGCACAGATACGCAGTATTTT.